This TCR beta chain was documented in a study of blood T cell repertoires in COVID-19. About the study: Sites across the United States, Italy and Spain contributed samples from acute and convalescent COVID-19.

CDR1 is SGHRS, CDR2 YFSETQ, per germline. This CDR3 region has 14 residues. The V gene lost 4 bases and the J gene lost 0 bases, with 9 bases spanning the gap. The data were produced by immunoSEQ multiplex PCR, yet TCRdb's version contains in-frame clones alone and is incomplete. Of approximately 110,000 clones listed, around 86% are singletons. The chain joins TRBV5-1 to TRBJ2-3; tentatively, D is TRBD2 (6 bases). The sequence derives from a human donor in a cohort sampled during active COVID-19. The sequencing sample was made of peripheral blood. The CDR3 sequence is CASSVTSSTDTQYF. In nucleotides, the CDR3 is TGCGCCAGCAGCGTGACTAGTAGCACAGATACGCAGTATTTT.